The clone carrying this T cell receptor beta chain has just a few counts. What it binds is unknown. One end of the junction is discordant with germline, which a read error may explain. Using quantitative 5'-RACE with molecular barcodes, the authors made TCR beta libraries. TCRdb reprocessed the 5' RACE reads with MiXCR, giving one entry per CDR3 protein. The data show fewer than 250,000 distinct CDR3 sequences, with roughly 32% seen just once and 4% to 5% held by the top ten. The record originates from a study of CD8 T cells in ankylosing spondylitis. Points from the study as a whole: Reported data indicate significant enrichment of disease-linked clones within matched ankylosing spondylitis synovial fluid. Made up of eight highly homologous variants, a TCR beta motif appeared characteristic of ankylosing spondylitis blood.

This CDR3 region has 18 residues. Germline V gene sequence: CDR1 GTSNPN, CDR2 SVGIG (reference sequence). The chain combines TRBV30 with TRBJ2-6, with 10 bases identical to TRBD1. Source material: blood, either unsorted or a sorted T cell fraction (not recorded which). This receptor was taken from a male donor with ankylosing spondylitis or in good health (not recorded which). CDR3 amino acids: CARRVGTGEGRGANVLTF. The CDR3, as DNA: TGTGCCCGGAGGGTCGGGACAGGGGAGGGCCGTGGGGCCAACGTCCTGACTTTC.